Shown below are 24 T cell receptor beta chains from a single sample sequenced in a study of cytomegalovirus exposure and HLA in healthy donors. Profiled with immunoSEQ multiplex PCR; TCRdb holds only in-frame clones, not every one. The sample lists hundreds of thousands of clones, around 85% occurring once. Source material: PBMCs. The receptor source for this set is a woman in her twenties or thirties in good health and CMV-seropositive.

This clone showed up just a few times. The chain carries TRBV2 and TRBJ1-5; D is uncertain. This CDR3 is built from 13 residues. Deletions cut 6 bases from V and 2 bases from J, with 8 bases between. CDR1 SNHLY and CDR2 FYNNEI come from the germline V gene. CDR3 nucleotides: TGTGCCAGCAGGGTTCCGGGCAATCAGCCCCAGCATTTT. Protein: CASRVPGNQPQHF.

V gene TRBV6-5 combines with J gene TRBJ2-7; tentatively, D is TRBD1 (6 bases). Germline CDR1 and CDR2: MNHEY and SVGAGI. The CDR3 spans 14 residues. The ends were cut back, 6 bases at V and 3 bases at J, with 15 bases in the middle. CDR3 bases: TGTGCCAGCAGACTCACCAGGGGATACTACGAGCAGTACTTC. It is translated as CASRLTRGYYEQYF.

This clone was observed once. The rearrangement links TRBV30 to TRBJ1-1; 7 nucleotides agree with TRBD1. CDR3 length: 14 residues. Germline CDR1 is GTSNPN and CDR2 is SVGIG (reference sequence). The trim removed 6 bases at V and 1 base at J, leaving 8 bases unmatched. The CDR3 protein is CACYDRATNTEAFF. For the CDR3, the DNA is TGTGCCTGTTATGACAGGGCTACGAACACTGAAGCTTTCTTT.

J is TRBJ2-7 and V is TRBV10-1; 8 nucleotides line up with TRBD2. This CDR3 spans 13 amino acids. The germline CDR1 and CDR2 sequences are WNHNN and SYGVQD (reference sequence). The V segment lost 9 bases and the J segment 4 bases; nucleotides outside the gene matches: 8. This CDR3 is CARRTSFRYEQYF. The CDR3 DNA is TGCGCCAGACGGACTAGCTTCCGTTACGAGCAGTACTTC.

The genes are TRBV14 and TRBJ2-7, with 8 bases aligning to TRBD1. Unmatched junction bases numbered 10, after V lost 4 bases and J lost 2 bases. CDR1 and CDR2 from the germline V gene are SGHDN and FVKESK. The CDR3 sequence is 16 residues long. This CDR3 is CASSPYYETGAYEQYF. DNA of the CDR3: TGTGCCAGCAGCCCCTATTACGAGACAGGGGCCTACGAGCAGTACTTC.

As to this clone: The same CDR3 also results from other DNA sequences found in this sample. The gene calls are TRBV5-6 and TRBJ2-1; D is unresolved. This CDR3 is 12 amino acids long. Trimming took 2 bases from V and 7 from J, leaving 7 bases between them. Germline V lookup: CDR1 SGHDT, CDR2 YYEEEE. The CDR3 DNA sequence: TGTGCCAGCAGCTTTTCCGGGAATGAGCAGTTCTTC. Translated, it gives CASSFSGNEQFF.

This chain joins TRBV10-3 and TRBJ2-3; no clear D. The germline V gene has CDR1 ENHRY and CDR2 SYGVKD. Trimming cost V 3 bases and J 1 base, with 5 bases left between them. The CDR3 loop spans 13 amino acids. CDR3 loop: CAISDLGTDTQYF. CDR3 sequence (DNA): TGTGCCATCAGTGACCTCGGCACAGATACGCAGTATTTT.

The rearrangement joins TRBV7-3 to TRBJ2-4; 12 positions match TRBD2. The CDR3 consists of 16 residues. Trimming took 5 bases from V and 2 from J; bases not matched to a gene: 4. The germline V gene has CDR1 SGHTA and CDR2 FQGTGA. The CDR3 DNA follows: TGTGCCAGCAGCCCAGGGACTAGCGGGCCCAAAAACATTCAGTACTTC. It codes for CASSPGTSGPKNIQYF.

The sample holds a few counts of this clone. V usage is TRBV7-2 and J usage is TRBJ2-4, with D possibly TRBD1 on 6 matching bases. Looked up from germline, CDR1 is SGHTA and CDR2 is FQGNSA. This CDR3 is built from 13 residues. Deletions cut 5 bases from V and 6 bases from J, with 11 bases between. The CDR3 reads CASSPKGGNIQYF. CDR3 nucleotide sequence: TGTGCCAGCAGCCCCAAAGGGGGAAACATTCAGTACTTC. The entire variable domain, with the rest obtained from reference TRBV7-2 and TRBJ2-4, is as follows: GAGVSQSPSNKVTEKGKDVELRCDPISGHTALYWYRQSLGQGLEFLIYFQGNSAPDKSGLPSDRFSAERTGGSVSTLTIQRTQQEDSAVYLCASSPKGGNIQYFGAGTRLSVL.

The chain uses TRBV5-1 and TRBJ1-1; 11 bases match TRBD1. Germline lookup yields CDR1 SGHRS and CDR2 YFSETQ. The CDR3 has 15 residues. V trimming: 5 bases; J trimming: 2 bases; junction bases outside the gene matches: 5. CDR3 loop: CASRPRTGGNTEAFF. DNA for the CDR3: TGCGCCAGCAGGCCCCGGACAGGGGGCAACACTGAAGCTTTCTTT. Drawing the rest from reference TRBV5-1 and TRBJ1-1, the complete variable domain is KAGVTQTPRYLIKTRGQQVTLSCSPISGHRSVSWYQQTPGQGLQFLFEYFSETQRNKGNFPGRFSGRQFSNSRSEMNVSTLELGDSALYLCASRPRTGGNTEAFFGQGTRLTVV.

This chain links TRBV6-6 with TRBJ2-7; a weak D match, TRBD1 (6 bases). Germline CDR1 is MNHNY and CDR2 is SVGAGI (reference sequence). The CDR3 loop spans 16 amino acids. The germline V and J ends were trimmed by 2 bases and 0 bases, with 14 bases remaining between them. This chain's CDR3 is CASSYPRGESSYEQYF. CDR3 DNA sequence: TGTGCCAGCAGTTACCCCAGGGGTGAGAGCTCCTACGAGCAGTACTTC.

Here the CDR3 reads CASNVGTGAGSNTGELFF. The CDR3 coding sequence is TGCGCCAGCAACGTTGGGACAGGGGCGGGGTCGAACACCGGGGAGCTGTTTTTT. This chain connects TRBV5-1 to TRBJ2-2; 10 nucleotides line up with TRBD1. The CDR3 totals 18 residues. The V gene's germline CDR1 is SGHRS and CDR2 YFSETQ. V gave up 6 bases and J gave up 0 bases; unmatched junction bases: 11.

The rearrangement uses TRBV28 and TRBJ2-7, with 9 bases that match TRBD1. Losses at the gene ends were 6 bases for V and 4 bases for J; bases not matched to a gene: 4. CDR1 and CDR2 (germline): MDHEN, SYDVKM. The length of the CDR3 is 13 residues. The CDR3 coding sequence is TGTGCCAGCAGGACAGGGGGAAGGTACGAGCAGTACTTC. It yields the protein CASRTGGRYEQYF.

This chain joins TRBV10-3 and TRBJ2-3; D is possibly TRBD1 (5 bases). Trimming removed 10 bases from V and 2 bases from J, with 19 bases in between. Germline CDR1 and CDR2: ENHRY and SYGVKD. The CDR3 spans 15 residues. In DNA, the CDR3 is TGTGCCACCAGGAAGGGTGACAGATACACAGATACGCAGTATTTT. Its translation: CATRKGDRYTDTQYF.

The chain is built from TRBV5-1 and TRBJ1-5; 7 bases line up with TRBD1. Germline CDR1 reads SGHRS; CDR2 reads YFSETQ. V lost 4 bases, J lost 0 bases, and 19 bases stayed unmatched. The CDR3 totals 20 residues. The CDR3 reads CASSAVTGNRLTNSNQPQHF. The CDR3, as DNA: TGCGCCAGCAGCGCGGTGACAGGGAACCGTCTCACGAATAGCAATCAGCCCCAGCATTTT.

The chain carries TRBV9 and TRBJ2-7; 11 bases match TRBD2. Germline V lookup: CDR1 SGDLS, CDR2 YYNGEE. The junction had 4 bases not matched to a gene; V was cut back by 3 bases and J by 2 bases. The CDR3 is made up of 15 amino acids. The CDR3 DNA reads as TGTGCCAGCAGCGGGGGACTAGCGGATCCCTACGAGCAGTACTTC. Translation: CASSGGLADPYEQYF.

The chain joins TRBV7-6 to TRBJ2-7; TRBD2 matches 11 bases. CDR3 size: 15 residues. Losses at the gene ends were 2 bases for V and 4 bases for J; bases not matched to a gene: 4. Germline loops: CDR1 SGHVS, CDR2 FNYEAQ. The CDR3 DNA reads TGTGCCAGCAGCTTATCCGGGACTAGCGGTTACGAGCAGTACTTC. Residues: CASSLSGTSGYEQYF.

This chain links TRBV10-3 with TRBJ2-5, with D tentatively TRBD2 (6 bases). CDR1 and CDR2 (germline): ENHRY, SYGVKD. Between the trimmed V and J ends, which lost 5 bases and 5 bases, there was a span of 18 bases. The CDR3 is 15 amino acids. The CDR3 sequence is CAISRSSDPRETQYF. For the CDR3, the DNA is TGTGCCATCAGTAGATCTAGCGATCCCCGGGAGACCCAGTACTTC.

This clone has a handful of counts. V gene TRBV7-9 combines with J gene TRBJ2-1; D uncertain. The CDR3 has 12 amino acids. Trimming took 6 bases from V and 3 from J, leaving 6 bases between them. Per germline, CDR1 SEHNR and CDR2 FQNEAQ (reference sequence). CDR3 in amino acids: CASSPNYNEQFF. CDR3 DNA sequence: TGTGCCAGCAGTCCAAACTACAATGAGCAGTTCTTC.

The rearrangement joins TRBV9 to TRBJ2-7, with D perhaps matching TRBD1 (7 bases). Trimming cost V 4 bases and J 3 bases, with 14 bases left between them. Germline V CDR1 and CDR2: SGDLS, YYNGEE. CDR3 length: 14 amino acids. CDR3 bases: TGTGCCAGCAGCCTCGGAGGGGGCAACTACGAGCAGTACTTC. Translating it yields CASSLGGGNYEQYF.

This chain uses TRBV6-5 with TRBJ2-1; D perhaps matches TRBD2 (5 bases). This CDR3 contains 14 residues. V lost 4 bases and J lost 0, with 7 bases in between. The germline gives CDR1 MNHEY, CDR2 SVGAGI. Here the CDR3 reads CASSSSYSYNEQFF. CDR3 coding DNA: TGTGCCAGCAGTTCTAGCTACTCCTACAATGAGCAGTTCTTC.

The chain couples TRBV7-6 to TRBJ2-1; no definite D call. The length of the CDR3 is 15 residues. Germline CDR1 is SGHVS and CDR2 is FNYEAQ. The ends were cut back, 1 base at V and 0 bases at J, with 7 bases in the middle. CDR3 bases: TGTGCCAGCAGCTTAGGGAGTAGCTCCTACAATGAGCAGTTCTTC. Amino acid sequence: CASSLGSSSYNEQFF.

The rearrangement uses TRBV9 and TRBJ2-1, with 14 bases fitting TRBD2. The CDR3 length is 17 residues. The V gene's germline CDR1 is SGDLS and CDR2 YYNGEE. The V segment lost 1 base and the J segment 6 bases; nucleotides outside the gene matches: 6. The CDR3 loop is CASSVSWTSGRLNEQFF. CDR3 DNA sequence: TGTGCCAGCAGCGTATCATGGACTAGCGGGAGGCTCAATGAGCAGTTCTTC. Using reference TRBV9 and TRBJ2-1 for the parts outside the CDR3, the full variable domain is DSGVTQTPKHLITATGQRVTLRCSPRSGDLSVYWYQQSLDQGLQFLIQYYNGEERAKGNILERFSAQQFPDLHSELNLSSLELGDSALYFCASSVSWTSGRLNEQFFGPGTRLTVL.

The chain recombines TRBV2 with TRBJ2-1, with 8 bases lining up with TRBD2. The CDR3 loop spans 14 amino acids. The trim removed 9 bases at V and 5 bases at J, leaving 9 bases unmatched. The germline V gene has CDR1 SNHLY and CDR2 FYNNEI. The CDR3 protein is CARGLAGGDNEQFF. The CDR3 nucleotides read TGTGCCAGGGGGTTGGCGGGAGGCGACAATGAGCAGTTCTTC.